The rows below give T cell receptor beta chains drawn from one sample of a study of T-cell reconstitution after alpha-beta-depleted transplantation in children. Using its own MiXCR run on the PCR reads, TCRdb lists one record per CDR3 protein. The table shows approximately 500,000 distinct CDR3 sequences, with about 10% occurring only once. The sample was PBMCs, taken before TCRalphabeta/CD19-depleted stem cell transplant. The receptors come from a child aged 2-9 years with inherited bone marrow failure, due to receive a stem cell transplant. CDR3s include the opening cysteine and the closing phenylalanine or tryptophan. A D gene is named only where the DNA matches it firmly. Expanded clones get a size class; other rows say once, few or many, or leave the size out.

CDR3nt: TGTGCCAGCAGCCACGGACTACAGGGGGGTCGGGAGCAGTACTTC; CDR3aa: CASSHGLQGGREQYF; j_gene: TRBJ2-7; d_gene: -; v_gene: TRBV21-1; abundance: many
CDR3nt: TGCTGTGCTAGAGCCCCTAGCGGGAGAATAGACAAAAACATTCAGTACTTC; CDR3aa: CCARAPSGRIDKNIQYF; j_gene: TRBJ2-4; d_gene: TRBD2; v_gene: TRBV20-1; abundance: few
CDR3nt: TGCAGCGCCACAGGGGTAGATACGCAGTATTTT; CDR3aa: CSATGVDTQYF; j_gene: TRBJ2-3; d_gene: TRBD1; v_gene: TRBV29-1; abundance: many
CDR3nt: TGTGCCAGCAGCTTACCCCGGGACAGGGAAGTTCAGTACTTC; CDR3aa: CASSLPRDREVQYF; j_gene: TRBJ2-4; d_gene: TRBD1; v_gene: TRBV7-9; abundance: few
CDR3nt: TGTGCCAGCAGTTACTCGGTTCGGGGACTAGCGGGAGGCCTCCACAATGAGCAGTTCTTC; CDR3aa: CASSYSVRGLAGGLHNEQFF; j_gene: TRBJ2-1; d_gene: TRBD2; v_gene: TRBV6-2/TRBV6-3; abundance: many
CDR3nt: TGTGCCAGCAGATCAGGGGCTTCAAATTCACCCCTCCACTTT; CDR3aa: CASRSGASNSPLHF; j_gene: TRBJ1-6; d_gene: -; v_gene: TRBV6-1; abundance: many
CDR3nt: TGCAGCGTCGCGGAGAGTTGGGGCACAGATACGCAGTATTTT; CDR3aa: CSVAESWGTDTQYF; j_gene: TRBJ2-3; d_gene: -; v_gene: TRBV29-1; abundance: many
CDR3nt: TGTGCCAGCAGTGACAGGGGTCACAATGAGCAGTTCTTC; CDR3aa: CASSDRGHNEQFF; j_gene: TRBJ2-1; d_gene: -; v_gene: TRBV6-1; abundance: -
CDR3nt: TGCAGTGCTAGGTTGACAGGGGGAGCTGAAGCTTTCTTT; CDR3aa: CSARLTGGAEAFF; j_gene: TRBJ1-1; d_gene: TRBD1; v_gene: TRBV20-1; abundance: many
CDR3nt: TGTGCCAGCAGCCAAGGGTACGGGATGAACACCGGGGAGCTGTTTTTT; CDR3aa: CASSQGYGMNTGELFF; j_gene: TRBJ2-2; d_gene: -; v_gene: TRBV3-1; abundance: many
CDR3nt: TGTGCCACCCCGCGGGGCAGCTGGTACCAAGAGACCCAGTACTTC; CDR3aa: CATPRGSWYQETQYF; j_gene: TRBJ2-5; d_gene: -; v_gene: TRBV24-1; abundance: many
CDR3nt: TGTGCCAGCACCCTCACAGGGGAAGGCACTGAAGCTTTCTTT; CDR3aa: CASTLTGEGTEAFF; j_gene: TRBJ1-1; d_gene: TRBD1; v_gene: TRBV7-9; abundance: few
CDR3nt: TGTGCCACCAGTGATTTTGGGGGATCCTACGAGCAGTACTTC; CDR3aa: CATSDFGGSYEQYF; j_gene: TRBJ2-7; d_gene: -; v_gene: TRBV24-1; abundance: many
CDR3nt: TGCAGTGCTATGGCCTCCTACGAGCAGTACTTC; CDR3aa: CSAMASYEQYF; j_gene: TRBJ2-7; d_gene: -; v_gene: TRBV20-1; abundance: many
CDR3nt: TGTGCCAGCAGTGGGAGATCCCAATCGACTAGGGTAGGGTACAATGAGCAGTTCTTC; CDR3aa: CASSGRSQSTRVGYNEQFF; j_gene: TRBJ2-1; d_gene: -; v_gene: TRBV2; abundance: -
CDR3nt: TGCAGTGCTAGCGCCAGGGGAACCTCTGGGGCCAACGTCCTGACTTTC; CDR3aa: CSASARGTSGANVLTF; j_gene: TRBJ2-6; d_gene: -; v_gene: TRBV20-1; abundance: many
CDR3nt: TGTGCCAGCAGATCGGACCATTACAATGAGCAGTTCTTC; CDR3aa: CASRSDHYNEQFF; j_gene: TRBJ2-1; d_gene: -; v_gene: TRBV12-3/TRBV12-4; abundance: many
CDR3nt: TGCGCCAGCAGCCAGACCTCGACTACCCCCTACGAGCAGTACTTC; CDR3aa: CASSQTSTTPYEQYF; j_gene: TRBJ2-7; d_gene: -; v_gene: TRBV4-3; abundance: many
CDR3nt: TGTGCCAGCAGCCCAAACCCACAGGGTTCCTACGAGCAGTACTTC; CDR3aa: CASSPNPQGSYEQYF; j_gene: TRBJ2-7; d_gene: -; v_gene: TRBV11-2; abundance: few
CDR3nt: TGTGCCAGCAAGGGAGGGCCAAGCTCCTACAATGAGCAGTTCTTC; CDR3aa: CASKGGPSSYNEQFF; j_gene: TRBJ2-1; d_gene: TRBD2; v_gene: TRBV28; abundance: many
CDR3nt: TGTGCCAGTAGGGGACTAGCGGGAGTAGGCTATGAGCAGTTCTTC; CDR3aa: CASRGLAGVGYEQFF; j_gene: TRBJ2-1; d_gene: TRBD2; v_gene: TRBV19; abundance: many
CDR3nt: TGTGCCACCAGCAGAGATGATTGGACAGGGTCCTACGAGCAGTACTTC; CDR3aa: CATSRDDWTGSYEQYF; j_gene: TRBJ2-7; d_gene: TRBD1; v_gene: TRBV15; abundance: many
CDR3nt: TGCAGCGTCGGAGCCTGGGCGGGGGGAAGTCGACAGCCCCAGCATTTT; CDR3aa: CSVGAWAGGSRQPQHF; j_gene: TRBJ1-5; d_gene: -; v_gene: TRBV29-1; abundance: many
CDR3nt: TGTGCCAGCAACCCGGACCTAACCCCCAATGAGCAGTTCTTC; CDR3aa: CASNPDLTPNEQFF; j_gene: TRBJ2-1; d_gene: -; v_gene: TRBV12-3/TRBV12-4; abundance: many
CDR3nt: TGTGCCAGCAGCGTAGGGGCGGCAGGGAGGAAGACCGGGGAGCTGTTTTTT; CDR3aa: CASSVGAAGRKTGELFF; j_gene: TRBJ2-2; d_gene: -; v_gene: TRBV9; abundance: many
CDR3nt: TGTGCCATCAGGGATAGTCCGGGACTAGCGGGAGAGTACGAGCAGTACTTC; CDR3aa: CAIRDSPGLAGEYEQYF; j_gene: TRBJ2-7; d_gene: TRBD2; v_gene: TRBV10-3; abundance: many
CDR3nt: TGTGCCACCAGCAGAGCCCCACGGCCTAGCACAGATACGCAGTATTTT; CDR3aa: CATSRAPRPSTDTQYF; j_gene: TRBJ2-3; d_gene: -; v_gene: TRBV15; abundance: many
CDR3nt: TGCAGCGTTGTATTAAGGAATGAGCAGTTCTTC; CDR3aa: CSVVLRNEQFF; j_gene: TRBJ2-1; d_gene: -; v_gene: TRBV29-1; abundance: -
CDR3nt: TGTGCCAGCAGCGTCGGACCTTTTAGGACCTACAATGAGCAGTTCTTC; CDR3aa: CASSVGPFRTYNEQFF; j_gene: TRBJ2-1; d_gene: -; v_gene: TRBV9; abundance: once
CDR3nt: TGTGCCATCAGTGGCGGGGGAGCCTACGAGCAGTACTTC; CDR3aa: CAISGGGAYEQYF; j_gene: TRBJ2-7; d_gene: TRBD2; v_gene: TRBV10-3; abundance: many
CDR3nt: TGTGCCAGCAGGGAAGGTGGATTGCCGGCTCGGACAGGGCTAAATGAGCAGTTCTTC; CDR3aa: CASREGGLPARTGLNEQFF; j_gene: TRBJ2-1; d_gene: TRBD1; v_gene: TRBV2; abundance: -
CDR3nt: TGCAGTGCTAGGGAGGGACAGGGTAGTGGCTACACCTTC; CDR3aa: CSAREGQGSGYTF; j_gene: TRBJ1-2; d_gene: TRBD1; v_gene: TRBV20-1; abundance: once
CDR3nt: TGTGCCAGCAGCTTAGATTCTAGCGGGAGCCGGGAGACCCAGTACTTC; CDR3aa: CASSLDSSGSRETQYF; j_gene: TRBJ2-5; d_gene: TRBD2; v_gene: TRBV7-2; abundance: many
CDR3nt: TGTGCCATCAGCACATTAGCGGGAGCCTACAATGAGCAGTTCTTC; CDR3aa: CAISTLAGAYNEQFF; j_gene: TRBJ2-1; d_gene: TRBD2; v_gene: TRBV10-3; abundance: few
CDR3nt: TGTGCCAGCAGCACGCGGACAGGGAGGACAGATACGCAGTATTTT; CDR3aa: CASSTRTGRTDTQYF; j_gene: TRBJ2-3; d_gene: TRBD1; v_gene: TRBV5-6; abundance: many
CDR3nt: TGTGCCAACGACGAGAGGCGGAACACTGAAGCTTTCTTT; CDR3aa: CANDERRNTEAFF; j_gene: TRBJ1-1; d_gene: -; v_gene: TRBV27; abundance: few
CDR3nt: TGTGCCAGTCAGGCATCGACAAGGGGGTTTAGACAAGGGGAGCAGTTCTTC; CDR3aa: CASQASTRGFRQGEQFF; j_gene: TRBJ2-1; d_gene: -; v_gene: TRBV19; abundance: few
CDR3nt: TGCAGTGCTAGAGATGTCGGGGGGGGGGACAGCAATCAGCCCCAGCATTTT; CDR3aa: CSARDVGGGDSNQPQHF; j_gene: TRBJ1-5; d_gene: -; v_gene: TRBV20-1; abundance: -
CDR3nt: TGTGCCAGCAGTTACAAGGCCGCCACAGGTGAAGCTTTCTTT; CDR3aa: CASSYKAATGEAFF; j_gene: TRBJ1-1; d_gene: -; v_gene: TRBV6-5; abundance: many
CDR3nt: TGTGCCAGCAGCGGACGGGACAGGGGACCATCGTACGAGCAGTACTTC; CDR3aa: CASSGRDRGPSYEQYF; j_gene: TRBJ2-7; d_gene: TRBD1; v_gene: TRBV7-9; abundance: many
CDR3nt: TGTGCCACTCAAACAGGGGACGCAAACTCAAACACCATATATTTT; CDR3aa: CATQTGDANSNTIYF; j_gene: TRBJ1-3; d_gene: TRBD1; v_gene: TRBV10-3; abundance: many
CDR3nt: TGTGCCTGGAGTGCCGGACAGGGGGCTCGAGAGACCCAGTACTTC; CDR3aa: CAWSAGQGARETQYF; j_gene: TRBJ2-5; d_gene: TRBD1; v_gene: TRBV30; abundance: -
CDR3nt: TGTGCCAGCACCTTCTGGTCTAGCGGGATAGGTGAGCAGTTCTTC; CDR3aa: CASTFWSSGIGEQFF; j_gene: TRBJ2-1; d_gene: TRBD2; v_gene: TRBV6-2/TRBV6-3; abundance: few
CDR3nt: TGTGCCAGCAGTTCGGGGACAGGGAGTCAGCCCCAGCATTTT; CDR3aa: CASSSGTGSQPQHF; j_gene: TRBJ1-5; d_gene: TRBD1; v_gene: TRBV27; abundance: -
CDR3nt: TGTGCCAGCAGTTACCCGTCCGGGCGGATAAACACAGATACGCAGTATTTT; CDR3aa: CASSYPSGRINTDTQYF; j_gene: TRBJ2-3; d_gene: -; v_gene: TRBV6-5; abundance: few
CDR3nt: TGTGCCAGCAGCCCCCTACAGATTCCGCTGGAGACCCAGTACTTC; CDR3aa: CASSPLQIPLETQYF; j_gene: TRBJ2-5; d_gene: -; v_gene: TRBV3-1; abundance: many
CDR3nt: TGTGCCAGCAGCTTAGGTGGTAGCGGGAGGGGGGAGACCCAGTACTTC; CDR3aa: CASSLGGSGRGETQYF; j_gene: TRBJ2-5; d_gene: TRBD2; v_gene: TRBV11-2; abundance: many
CDR3nt: TGTGCCAGCAGTACCGGGACAGCCACAGATACGCAGTATTTT; CDR3aa: CASSTGTATDTQYF; j_gene: TRBJ2-3; d_gene: TRBD1; v_gene: TRBV2; abundance: many